The sequence of this T cell receptor (beta chain) was determined in a study of breast tumors, draining lymph nodes, adjacent tissues. With 1 base removed from V and 8 bases from J, the gap between germline ends came to 6 bases. Looked up from germline, CDR1 is SEHNR and CDR2 is FQNEAQ (reference sequence). The CDR3 is made up of 13 amino acids. This clonotype was recorded at least ten times. The antigen remains unidentified. A single record per CDR3 protein comes from TCRdb applying MiXCR to the multiplex PCR reads. Found here are approximately 120,000 distinct CDR3 sequences, 20% to 25% of them singletons; the top ten hold 2.2%. Whole-study results and caveats: Tumor and nontumor repertoires were significantly more similar in luminal-like than in basal-like breast cancer. Tumor repertoires ranked between lymph nodes and nontumor tissue in diversity, with V and J gene preferences.

Samples came from axillary lymph nodes draining the breast cancer. The rearrangement links TRBV7-9 to TRBJ1-6; the D gene is possibly TRBD1 (5 bases). The receptor's source is a female donor with breast cancer. Some clones in this sample may be carry-over from other donors' samples. Material: axillary lymph node tissue. This chain's CDR3 is CASSLEGDSPLHF. Written as DNA, the CDR3 is TGTGCCAGCAGCTTAGAAGGGGATTCACCCCTCCACTTT. The full variable domain, completed using reference TRBV7-9 and TRBJ1-6, is DTGVSQNPRHKITKRGQNVTFRCDPISEHNRLYWYRQTLGQGPEFLTYFQNEAQLEKSRLLSDRFSAERPKGSFSTLEIQRTEQGDSAMYLCASSLEGDSPLHFGNGTRLTVT.